The 19 T cell receptor beta chains reported below all come from one sample, sequenced in a study of blood T cell repertoires in COVID-19. The data were produced by immunoSEQ multiplex PCR, yet TCRdb's version contains in-frame clones alone and is incomplete. Altogether 35,000 to 40,000 clones are present, over 75% being singletons, with the ten largest covering less than 30%. Sequencing was carried out using peripheral blood. The receptors originated from a man older than 75 with active or convalescent COVID-19.

The chain recombines TRBV27 with TRBJ1-6, with 7 bases fitting TRBD1. Germline assignment: CDR1 MNHEY and CDR2 SMNVEV (reference sequence). The V segment lost 6 bases and the J segment 10 bases; nucleotides outside the gene matches: 9. This CDR3 comprises 14 residues. For the CDR3, the DNA is TGTGCCAGCAGGGCAAGGGGACAGAGCTCACCCCTCCACTTT. This translates into CASRARGQSSPLHF.

This sequence joins TRBV19 and TRBJ2-6; no definite D call. This CDR3 contains 15 residues. CDR1 and CDR2 (germline): LNHDA, SQIVND (reference sequence). The V and J ends lost 4 bases and 1 base respectively, with 8 bases between them. The CDR3 DNA reads as TGTGCCAGTAGTAATCCCCTTTCTGGGGCCAACGTCCTGACTTTC. This gives the protein CASSNPLSGANVLTF.

The chain employs TRBV18 and TRBJ2-1, with 8 positions matching TRBD2. The CDR3 is 16 residues long. Germline CDR1 KGHSH, CDR2 LQKENI. The ends lost 5 bases at V and 4 bases at J; junction bases unmatched: 10. CDR3 residues: CASSISAGARYNEQFF. The CDR3 bases are TGTGCCAGCTCAATTTCAGCGGGAGCACGGTACAATGAGCAGTTCTTC.

The chain recombines TRBV7-2 with TRBJ2-5; D is perhaps TRBD2 (5 bases). The V gene lost 4 bases and the J gene lost 5 bases, with 11 bases spanning the gap. This CDR3 has 13 amino acids. Germline CDR1 SGHTA, CDR2 FQGNSA. CDR3 nucleotides: TGTGCCAGCAGCTCCCCGACGGGGGAGACCCAGTACTTC. Encoded protein: CASSSPTGETQYF.

A few counts support this clone. The chain joins TRBV5-1 to TRBJ2-2; D is ambiguous. Per germline, CDR1 SGHRS and CDR2 YFSETQ. The V end lost 1 base, the J end lost 5 bases, and 9 bases lay between the germline ends. CDR3 size: 14 residues. In nucleotides, the CDR3 is TGCGCCAGCAGCTTGCCAAGCGTAACCGGGGAGCTGTTTTTT. It translates to CASSLPSVTGELFF.

V and J are TRBV30 and TRBJ1-4; 7 positions agree with TRBD1. Germline CDR1 reads GTSNPN; CDR2 reads SVGIG (reference sequence). The V segment lost 5 bases and the J segment 4 bases; nucleotides outside the gene matches: 10. There are 15 residues in the CDR3. CDR3 protein: CAWSYPGGFNEKLFF. The CDR3, as DNA: TGTGCCTGGTCATACCCAGGGGGGTTTAATGAAAAACTGTTTTTT.

The chain recombines TRBV10-3 with TRBJ2-3; 8 bases are shared with TRBD1. CDR1 ENHRY and CDR2 SYGVKD come from the germline V gene. V was pared by 4 bases and J by 4 bases, with 4 bases of the junction left unmatched. This CDR3 is 14 amino acids long. CDR3 nucleotide sequence: TGTGCCATCAGTGCAGGACAGGGATCAGATACGCAGTATTTT. This sequence encodes CAISAGQGSDTQYF.

This clone was detected a few times. The chain carries TRBV6-6 and TRBJ1-6; D remains ambiguous. The length of the CDR3 is 13 residues. V lost 4 bases and J 7 bases, leaving 8 bases between the germline ends. Germline assignment: CDR1 MNHNY and CDR2 SVGAGI (reference sequence). The CDR3 here is CASSSGGNSPLHF. For the CDR3, the DNA is TGTGCCAGCAGTTCGGGAGGGAATTCACCCCTCCACTTT.

This clone was observed a single time. The rearrangement joins TRBV9 to TRBJ2-7, with 9 bases aligning to TRBD2. Germline-derived CDR1 and CDR2 are SGDLS and YYNGEE. The trim removed 4 bases at V and 2 bases at J, leaving 7 bases unmatched. The CDR3 consists of 15 residues. This chain's CDR3 is CASSPQASGTYEQYF. CDR3 DNA: TGTGCCAGCAGCCCCCAGGCTAGCGGGACCTACGAGCAGTACTTC.

J is TRBJ2-7 and V is TRBV6-5; 7 nucleotides agree with TRBD2. CDR3 length: 14 amino acids. V was pared by 6 bases and J by 3 bases, with 8 bases of the junction left unmatched. Per germline, CDR1 MNHEY and CDR2 SVGAGI. The CDR3 DNA sequence: TGTGCCAGCAGGTCCGGGACTATGAACTACGAGCAGTACTTC. The encoded protein is CASRSGTMNYEQYF.

The V call is TRBV21-1, the J call TRBJ2-7; TRBD2, the table's D call, was not compared with the DNA. TRBV21-1 constitutes a pseudogene. The CDR3 length is 9 residues. This chain's CDR3 is CASRLEQYF. The CDR3 nucleotides are TGTGCCAGCAGACTCGAGCAGTACTTC.

The chain is built from TRBV9 and TRBJ2-3, with D possibly TRBD1 on 5 matching bases. V was clipped by 3 bases and J by 1 base, with 12 bases between them. Germline V gene lookup returns CDR1 SGDLS and CDR2 YYNGEE. This CDR3 has 15 residues. CDR3 residues: CASSGRVSGTDTQYF. The DNA for the CDR3 is TGTGCCAGCAGCGGCAGGGTATCGGGCACAGATACGCAGTATTTT.

The chain joins TRBV3-1 (or the pseudogene TRBV3-2) to TRBJ2-7; 7 nucleotides agree with TRBD2. Germline V lookup: CDR1 LGHDT, CDR2 YNNKEL (reference sequence). This CDR3 has 16 amino acids. With V trimmed by 4 bases and J by 6 bases, 15 bases remained unmatched. For the CDR3, the DNA is TGTGCCAGCAGCCTGGGCCCTGCGGGGGAGGGGTCCGAGCAGTACTTC. Translation: CASSLGPAGEGSEQYF.

The J gene is TRBJ1-1, the V gene TRBV5-1; 8 nucleotides line up with TRBD1. CDR3 size: 14 residues. The ends lost 0 bases at V and 11 bases at J; junction bases unmatched: 9. CDR1 and CDR2 (germline): SGHRS, YFSETQ. The CDR3 region is CASSLGDRTSWAFF. The CDR3 coding sequence is TGCGCCAGCAGCTTGGGGGACAGGACCTCTTGGGCTTTCTTT.

The chain couples TRBV15 to TRBJ1-3; weak D call: TRBD1 (5 bases). Deletions cut 0 bases from V and 3 bases from J, with 12 bases between. This CDR3 region has 16 residues. Germline CDR1 is LNHNV and CDR2 is YYDKDF (reference sequence). CDR3 in DNA: TGTGCCACCAGCAGAGATCCGGGGGAAGGTGGAAACACCATATATTTT. Protein sequence: CATSRDPGEGGNTIYF.

The chain combines TRBV28 with TRBJ1-4, with a tentative D call TRBD1 (5 bases). The V end lost 5 bases, the J end lost 8 bases, and 12 bases lay between the germline ends. The CDR3 is made up of 13 amino acids. Germline V gene lookup returns CDR1 MDHEN and CDR2 SYDVKM. The CDR3 loop reads CASSIRVREKLFF. The CDR3 nucleotides are TGTGCCAGCAGTATCAGGGTTCGAGAAAAACTGTTTTTT.

This clone has only one observation. The V gene is TRBV18, the J gene TRBJ2-3; possibly TRBD2 for D (7 bases). Trimming took 1 base from V and 0 from J, leaving 8 bases between them. Per the germline V gene, CDR1 is KGHSH and CDR2 is LQKENI. This CDR3 contains 15 residues. The CDR3 bases are TGTGCCAGCTCACCACGGGGGGGCAGCACAGATACGCAGTATTTT. It specifies CASSPRGGSTDTQYF.

The chain employs TRBV15 and TRBJ2-1; D uncertain. Deletions cut 1 base from V and 7 bases from J, with 5 bases between. The CDR3 loop spans 12 amino acids. Per the germline V gene, CDR1 is LNHNV and CDR2 is YYDKDF (reference sequence). CDR3: CATSRGENEQFF. The CDR3 DNA reads TGTGCCACCAGCAGAGGTGAGAATGAGCAGTTCTTC.

The chain employs TRBV6-2 or TRBV6-3 and TRBJ2-7, with 8 bases identical to TRBD2. The J segment lost 5 bases and the V segment lost 2 bases, leaving 8 bases of the junction unmatched. The CDR3 sequence is 15 residues long. Germline V gene sequence: CDR1 MNHEY, CDR2 SVGEGT. CDR3: CASSYPWREDHEQYF. CDR3 DNA sequence: TGTGCCAGCAGTTACCCATGGCGGGAGGACCACGAGCAGTACTTC.